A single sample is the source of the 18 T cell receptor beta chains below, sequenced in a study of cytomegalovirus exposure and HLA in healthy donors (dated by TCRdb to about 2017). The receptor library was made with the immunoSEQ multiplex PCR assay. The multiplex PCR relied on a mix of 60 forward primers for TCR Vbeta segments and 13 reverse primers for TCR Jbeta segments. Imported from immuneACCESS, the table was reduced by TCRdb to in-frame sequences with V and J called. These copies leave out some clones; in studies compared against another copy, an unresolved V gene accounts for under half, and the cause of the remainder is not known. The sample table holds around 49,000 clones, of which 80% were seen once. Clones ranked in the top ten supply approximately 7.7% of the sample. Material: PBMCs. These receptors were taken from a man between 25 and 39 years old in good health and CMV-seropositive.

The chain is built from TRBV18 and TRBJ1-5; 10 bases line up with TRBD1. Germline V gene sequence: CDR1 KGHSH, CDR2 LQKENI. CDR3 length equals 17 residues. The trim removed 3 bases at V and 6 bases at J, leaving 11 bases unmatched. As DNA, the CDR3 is TGTGCCAGCTCACCCGGGACAGGGGCTCGGCGTCCTCAGCCCCAGCATTTT. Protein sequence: CASSPGTGARRPQPQHF.

The CDR3 bases are TGCGCCAGCAGCTCCATGGGACAGTACGAGGAGACCCAGTACTTC. Its protein is CASSSMGQYEETQYF. V and J are TRBV5-1 and TRBJ2-5; 7 nucleotides match TRBD1. The J segment lost 5 bases and the V segment lost 3 bases, leaving 10 bases of the junction unmatched. CDR1 is SGHRS, CDR2 YFSETQ, per germline. CDR3 size: 15 residues.

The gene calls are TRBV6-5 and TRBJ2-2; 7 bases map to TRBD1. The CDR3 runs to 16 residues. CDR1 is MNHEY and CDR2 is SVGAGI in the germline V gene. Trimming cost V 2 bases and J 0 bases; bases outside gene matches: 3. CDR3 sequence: CASSYAQGANTGELFF. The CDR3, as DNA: TGTGCCAGCAGTTACGCGCAGGGGGCGAACACCGGGGAGCTGTTTTTT.

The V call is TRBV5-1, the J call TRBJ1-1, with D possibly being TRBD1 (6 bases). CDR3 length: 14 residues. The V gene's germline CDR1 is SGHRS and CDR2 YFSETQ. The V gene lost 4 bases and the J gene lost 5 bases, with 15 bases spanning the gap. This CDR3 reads CASSEGGGKTEAFF. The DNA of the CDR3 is TGCGCCAGCAGCGAAGGGGGGGGGAAGACTGAAGCTTTCTTT.

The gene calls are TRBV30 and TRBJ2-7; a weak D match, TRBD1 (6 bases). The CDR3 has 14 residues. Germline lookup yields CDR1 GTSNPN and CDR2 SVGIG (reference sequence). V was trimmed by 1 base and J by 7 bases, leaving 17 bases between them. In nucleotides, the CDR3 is TGTGCCTGGAGTGGAGGGGCAGGGGTGGAAGAGCAGTACTTC. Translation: CAWSGGAGVEEQYF.

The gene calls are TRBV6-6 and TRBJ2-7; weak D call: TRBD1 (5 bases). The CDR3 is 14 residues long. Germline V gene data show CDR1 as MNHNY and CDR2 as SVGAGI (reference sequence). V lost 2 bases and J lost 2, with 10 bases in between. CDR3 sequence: CASSYTAGTYEQYF. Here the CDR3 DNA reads TGTGCCAGCAGTTACACGGCAGGGACCTACGAGCAGTACTTC.

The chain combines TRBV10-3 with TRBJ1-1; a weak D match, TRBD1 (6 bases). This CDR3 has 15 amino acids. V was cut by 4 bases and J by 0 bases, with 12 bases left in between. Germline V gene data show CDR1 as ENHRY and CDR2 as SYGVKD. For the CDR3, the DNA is TGTGCCATCAGTGGCGACAGGATCCTGAACACTGAAGCTTTCTTT. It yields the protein CAISGDRILNTEAFF.

The CDR3 loop is CASSSSRLAQETQYF. In DNA form, the CDR3 reads TGCGCCAGCAGCTCAAGCAGACTGGCTCAAGAGACCCAGTACTTC. V and J are TRBV5-1 and TRBJ2-5; D not certain. The CDR3 is 15 residues long. Between the trimmed V and J ends, which lost 3 bases and 2 bases, there was a span of 14 bases. Germline CDR1 SGHRS, CDR2 YFSETQ.

CDR3 residues: CASSPTGGRNTGELFF. The CDR3 DNA reads TGTGCCAGCTCACCGACAGGGGGCCGGAACACCGGGGAGCTGTTTTTT. This sequence joins TRBV18 and TRBJ2-2, with TRBD1 matching over 10 bases. CDR1 and CDR2 (germline): KGHSH, LQKENI. CDR3 length equals 16 residues. V shed 3 bases, J shed 1 base, and the junction held 2 bases outside the gene matches.

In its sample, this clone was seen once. The CDR3 is CAWSVRGSLNNEQFF. The CDR3 DNA sequence: TGTGCCTGGAGTGTACGGGGATCTCTCAACAATGAGCAGTTCTTC. The chain recombines TRBV30 with TRBJ2-1, with D possibly matching TRBD2 (5 bases). Trimming shortened V by 0 bases and J by 5 bases, and 14 bases separated the two germline ends. The CDR3 length is 15 residues. Per the germline V gene, CDR1 is GTSNPN and CDR2 is SVGIG (reference sequence).

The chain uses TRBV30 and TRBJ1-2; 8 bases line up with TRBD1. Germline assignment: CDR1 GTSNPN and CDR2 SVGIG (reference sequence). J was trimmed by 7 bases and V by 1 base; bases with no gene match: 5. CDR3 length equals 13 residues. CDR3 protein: CAWSAGQGAGYTF. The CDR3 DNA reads TGTGCCTGGAGTGCCGGACAGGGTGCTGGCTACACCTTC.

The CDR3 nucleotides are TGTGCCAGCAGTGGCCAGGGGGAGACCCAGTACTTC. It codes for CASSGQGETQYF. This chain uses TRBV6-1 with TRBJ2-5; tentatively, D is TRBD1 (6 bases). The CDR3 totals 12 residues. CDR1 and CDR2 (germline): MNHNS, SASEGT. Trimming pared 4 bases from V and 5 bases from J, leaving 8 bases between.

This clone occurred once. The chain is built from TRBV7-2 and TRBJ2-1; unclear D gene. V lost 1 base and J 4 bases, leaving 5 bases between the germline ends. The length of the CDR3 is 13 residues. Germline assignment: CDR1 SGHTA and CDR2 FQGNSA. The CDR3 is CASSLGEYNEQFF. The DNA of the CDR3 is TGTGCCAGCAGCTTAGGAGAGTACAATGAGCAGTTCTTC.

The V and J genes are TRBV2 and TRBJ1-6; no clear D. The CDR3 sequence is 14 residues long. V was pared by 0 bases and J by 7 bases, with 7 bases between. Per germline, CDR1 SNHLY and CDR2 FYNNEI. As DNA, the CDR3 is TGTGCCAGCAGTGAAGCGGGCCCCAATTCACCCCTCCACTTT. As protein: CASSEAGPNSPLHF.

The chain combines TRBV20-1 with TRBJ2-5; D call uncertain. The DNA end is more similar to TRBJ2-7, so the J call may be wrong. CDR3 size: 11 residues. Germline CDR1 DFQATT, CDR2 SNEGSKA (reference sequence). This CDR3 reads CSARLNYEQYF. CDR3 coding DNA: TGCAGTGCTAGACTCAACTACGAGCAGTACTTC.

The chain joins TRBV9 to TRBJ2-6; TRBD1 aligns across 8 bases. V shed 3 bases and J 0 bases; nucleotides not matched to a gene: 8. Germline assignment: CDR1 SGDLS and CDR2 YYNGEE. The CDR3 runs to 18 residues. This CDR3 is CASSGAGTGTSGANVLTF. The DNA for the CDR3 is TGTGCCAGCAGCGGAGCCGGGACAGGCACCTCTGGGGCCAACGTCCTGACTTTC.

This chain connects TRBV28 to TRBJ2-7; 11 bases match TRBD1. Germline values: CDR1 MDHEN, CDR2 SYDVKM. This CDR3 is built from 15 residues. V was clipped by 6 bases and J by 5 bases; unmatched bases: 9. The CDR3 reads CASRFRGTGGNEQYF. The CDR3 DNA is TGTGCCAGCAGGTTCCGTGGGACAGGGGGGAACGAGCAGTACTTC.

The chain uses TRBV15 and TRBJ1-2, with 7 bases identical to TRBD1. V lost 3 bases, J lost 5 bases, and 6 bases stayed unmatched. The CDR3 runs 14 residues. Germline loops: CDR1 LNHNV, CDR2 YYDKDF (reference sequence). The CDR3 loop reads CATSRAGTEYGYTF. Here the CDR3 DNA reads TGTGCCACCAGCAGGGCCGGGACAGAGTATGGCTACACCTTC.